This TCR beta chain was sequenced for a study of blood T cells in healthy people across ages. The study, taken as a whole, reports: What prevented conclusive comparison of naive and antigen-experienced cells was that PBMCs were unsorted. Underestimates were what the diversity estimates from one million T cells were considered to be. CMV status of donors was unknown, possibly confounding expanded clonotype changes.

Next came a second PCR, run for about 7 to 11 cycles, which used a sample-barcoded 5' primer along with a J-beta primer mix. TCRdb re-analysed the 5' RACE reads in MiXCR, keeping a single row per CDR3 protein. The sample lists over 300,000 distinct CDR3 sequences, 45% to 60% seen once, with around 53% in the top ten. As concerns this clonotype: The antigen is unknown.

CDR1 SGDLS and CDR2 YYNGEE come from the germline V gene. The CDR3 covers 17 residues. Trimming cost V 0 bases and J 0 bases; bases outside gene matches: 5. Researchers isolated at least 6 million PBMCs per sample. The receptor comes from a man aged 60-69 years in good health. This chain links TRBV9 with TRBJ2-3, with TRBD2 matching over 9 bases. The sample was blood. The CDR3 region has the DNA TGTGCCAGCAGCGTAGGAATTAGCGGGGGAAGCACAGATACGCAGTATTTT. Residues: CASSVGISGGSTDTQYF.